Shown below are 10 T cell receptor beta chains from a single sample sequenced in a study of beta chain features in type 1 diabetes. The whole isolated RNA underwent reverse transcription, so sequencing captured expressed TCRB transcripts. The data were produced by immunoSEQ multiplex PCR, yet TCRdb's version contains in-frame clones alone and is incomplete. The sample lists about 45,000 clones, 51% seen once, with over 2% in the top ten. Material for sequencing was Tregs from blood. Receptor source: a woman aged 18-35 years in good health.

The rearrangement joins TRBV7-8 to TRBJ2-7; 12 nucleotides align to TRBD2. This CDR3 is 15 amino acids long. CDR1 SGHVS and CDR2 FQNEAQ come from the germline V gene. After removal of 6 bases from V and 2 bases from J, the junction contained 5 bases not matched to a gene. This CDR3 is CASSPRTSGAYEQYF. The CDR3 DNA reads TGTGCCAGCAGTCCGAGGACTAGCGGGGCCTACGAGCAGTACTTC.

The chain is built from TRBV7-2 and TRBJ2-3; D remains unclear. The CDR3 is made up of 13 amino acids. CDR1 is SGHTA and CDR2 is FQGNSA in the germline V gene. The V gene lost 3 bases and the J gene lost 1 base, with 5 bases spanning the gap. The CDR3 coding sequence is TGTGCCAGCAGCTTTCCGGGCACAGATACGCAGTATTTT. Translating gives CASSFPGTDTQYF.

The gene calls are TRBV4-3 and TRBJ2-3, with 9 bases identical to TRBD2. In germline, CDR1 is LGHNA, CDR2 YSLEER. The CDR3 spans 17 residues. V was clipped by 0 bases and J by 6 bases; unmatched bases: 10. CDR3 in DNA: TGCGCCAGCAGCCAAGATGGCGGTAGCGGGAGTGGGGATACGCAGTATTTT. As protein: CASSQDGGSGSGDTQYF.

The V and J genes are TRBV27 and TRBJ2-7, with unresolved D. CDR3 length: 14 amino acids. Germline CDR1 is MNHEY and CDR2 is SMNVEV (reference sequence). Deletions cut 0 bases from V and 3 bases from J, with 9 bases between. The CDR3 DNA sequence: TGTGCCAGCAGTTTATCGTACGACTTCTACGAGCAGTACTTC. Amino acids: CASSLSYDFYEQYF.

This clone was observed a few times. This chain connects TRBV28 to TRBJ2-7, with 9 positions matching TRBD2. The V gene end was trimmed by 7 bases and the J gene end by 3 bases; junction bases not matched to a gene: 10. Germline CDR1 reads MDHEN; CDR2 reads SYDVKM. This CDR3 contains 15 residues. CDR3 sequence: CASTPSGTPLYEQYF. The CDR3 region has the DNA TGTGCCAGCACCCCTAGCGGGACCCCCCTCTACGAGCAGTACTTC.

The chain couples TRBV6-5 to TRBJ1-3, with D tentatively TRBD1 (6 bases). The CDR3 extends over 16 amino acids. Germline assignment: CDR1 MNHEY and CDR2 SVGAGI. The V end was cut by 4 bases, the J end by 0 bases, with 13 bases between. This chain's CDR3 is CASSSFTQGSGNTIYF. In DNA form, the CDR3 reads TGTGCCAGCAGTTCATTCACACAGGGCTCTGGAAACACCATATATTTT.

The chain carries TRBV6-5 and TRBJ2-3; 7 bases align to TRBD1. This CDR3 is 14 amino acids long. Germline CDR1 is MNHEY and CDR2 is SVGAGI. With V trimmed by 6 bases and J by 4 bases, 7 bases remained unmatched. Written as DNA, the CDR3 is TGTGCCAGCAGACCTACAGGGGCCGCAGATACGCAGTATTTT. Translation: CASRPTGAADTQYF.

A few counts support this clone. The rearrangement joins TRBV6-1 to TRBJ2-5; D is unresolved. The CDR3 totals 12 residues. Germline CDR1 MNHNS, CDR2 SASEGT. V dropped 7 bases and J dropped 10 bases, with 16 bases sitting between them. The chain's CDR3 is CASTGSAVLQYF. The CDR3, as DNA: TGTGCCAGCACTGGCAGTGCGGTGCTCCAGTACTTC.

The J gene is TRBJ2-5, the V gene TRBV5-4; the match to TRBD2 covers 9 bases. The J segment lost 5 bases and the V segment lost 4 bases, leaving 9 bases of the junction unmatched. Germline CDR1 and CDR2: SGHNT and YYREEE (reference sequence). This CDR3 has 15 residues. The CDR3 DNA sequence: TGTGCCAGCAGCCCCGGCGGGAGGGCCTGGGAGACCCAGTACTTC. Translated, it gives CASSPGGRAWETQYF.

This clone has only a few counts. The J gene is TRBJ2-7, the V gene TRBV7-2, with D perhaps matching TRBD1 (5 bases). V dropped 7 bases and J dropped 5 bases, with 18 bases sitting between them. Germline lookup yields CDR1 SGHTA and CDR2 FQGNSA. The CDR3 is made up of 14 amino acids. The CDR3 is CASTFQGTGNEQYF. CDR3 nucleotides: TGTGCCAGCACCTTTCAGGGAACTGGGAACGAGCAGTACTTC.